Following are 22 T cell receptor beta chains from one sample sequenced in a study of blood T cell repertoires in COVID-19. Sequenced by immunoSEQ multiplex PCR; TCRdb stores in-frame clones only, minus some. The sample includes some 490,000 clones, more than 85% of them seen just once. The sequencing sample was made of PBMCs or T cells enriched from blood (not recorded which). These receptors were taken from a woman aged 55-70 years who had recovered from COVID-19.

This chain connects TRBV24-1 to TRBJ2-4, with D perhaps matching TRBD1 (5 bases). CDR1 is KGHDR, CDR2 SFDVKD, per germline. The CDR3 extends over 16 amino acids. The germline V and J ends were trimmed by 4 bases and 0 bases, with 12 bases remaining between them. CDR3: CATSDSETVAKNIQYF. DNA of the CDR3: TGTGCCACCAGTGACTCCGAGACAGTAGCCAAAAACATTCAGTACTTC.

This clone was observed once. V gene TRBV6-2 or TRBV6-3 combines with J gene TRBJ2-5, with TRBD1 matching 8 bases. Germline V gives CDR1 MNHEY, CDR2 SVGEGT. Trimming at V came to 0 bases and at J to 2 bases, leaving 11 bases not matched to a gene. This CDR3 has 18 residues. CDR3 in amino acids: CASSYSIGQGEKQETQYF. The CDR3 bases are TGTGCCAGCAGTTACTCAATTGGACAGGGAGAGAAGCAAGAGACCCAGTACTTC.

The chain has TRBV5-1 and TRBJ1-3; TRBD1 is a possible D gene (6 bases). Per the germline V gene, CDR1 is SGHRS and CDR2 is YFSETQ. Trimming removed 0 bases at V and 4 bases at J, with 11 bases between. The CDR3 spans 15 residues. CDR3 bases: TGCGCCAGCAGCTTGGGCTCAGGGGACGGAAACACCATATATTTT. This gives the protein CASSLGSGDGNTIYF.

The gene calls are TRBV7-9 and TRBJ2-7; 12 bases line up with TRBD1. Germline trimming cut 4 bases from V and 4 bases from J; bases unmatched to any gene: 17. This CDR3 comprises 19 residues. From germline, CDR1 is SEHNR and CDR2 FQNEAQ (reference sequence). The CDR3 spells CASSYRLPGQGARRYEQYV. The CDR3 DNA follows: TGTGCCAGCAGCTACCGCCTCCCGGGACAGGGGGCGCGGAGGTACGAGCAGTACGTC.

This clone was found many times. The gene calls are TRBV6-5 and TRBJ2-7; D gene uncertain. From germline, CDR1 is MNHEY and CDR2 SVGAGI. The CDR3 is made up of 13 amino acids. V was clipped by 4 bases and J by 2 bases, with 9 bases between them. The CDR3 sequence: CASSLTQTYEQYV. DNA for the CDR3: TGTGCCAGCAGTTTGACACAAACCTACGAGCAGTACGTC.

The V gene is TRBV3-1 (or the pseudogene TRBV3-2), the J gene TRBJ1-3; TRBD1 matches 8 bases. After removal of 1 base from V and 2 bases from J, the junction contained 10 bases not matched to a gene. Germline CDR1 and CDR2: LGHDT and YNNKEL (reference sequence). The length of the CDR3 is 18 residues. CDR3 in amino acids: CASSQVRRTGRTGNTIYF. CDR3 coding DNA: TGTGCCAGCAGCCAAGTAAGGAGGACAGGGAGGACTGGAAACACCATATATTTT.

The V and J genes are TRBV11-3 and TRBJ2-7; 9 bases are shared with TRBD1. The V segment lost 5 bases and the J segment 1 base; nucleotides outside the gene matches: 3. CDR1 is SGHNT, CDR2 YENEEA, per germline. The CDR3 has 14 residues. CDR3 DNA: TGTGCCAGCAGCGAGGGACAGGGTTCCTACGAGCAGTACTTC. Protein sequence: CASSEGQGSYEQYF.

About this clone: Other nucleotide sequences from this sample produce the same CDR3. The V call is TRBV24-1, the J call TRBJ2-5, with D perhaps TRBD2 (7 bases). This CDR3 has 15 amino acids. In germline, CDR1 is KGHDR, CDR2 SFDVKD. The germline V and J ends were trimmed by 1 base and 2 bases, with 10 bases remaining between them. CDR3 sequence reads: CATSDLRGGQETQYF. CDR3 in DNA: TGTGCCACCAGTGATTTAAGGGGGGGTCAAGAGACCCAGTACTTC.

The chain joins TRBV6-5 to TRBJ2-2, with TRBD1 matching over 8 bases. V shed 7 bases and J 5 bases; nucleotides not matched to a gene: 9. The CDR3 loop spans 15 amino acids. CDR1 MNHEY and CDR2 SVGAGI come from the germline V gene. The CDR3 DNA reads TGTGCCAGCAAAAAAGGCAGGGGGCAAACCGGGGAGCTGTTTTTT. Amino acid sequence: CASKKGRGQTGELFF.

The chain joins TRBV6-4 to TRBJ1-2; D is perhaps TRBD1 (6 bases). This CDR3 is 12 amino acids long. Germline CDR1 is MRHNA and CDR2 is SNTAGT. V was cut by 4 bases and J by 6 bases, with 9 bases left in between. The CDR3 spells CASSARGDGYTF. CDR3 bases: TGTGCCAGCAGTGCCAGGGGCGATGGCTACACCTTC.

The chain combines TRBV30 with TRBJ2-1; the D gene is possibly TRBD1 (6 bases). Trimming removed 0 bases at V and 9 bases at J, with 9 bases between. The CDR3 consists of 12 residues. Germline V lookup: CDR1 GTSNPN, CDR2 SVGIG (reference sequence). The CDR3 spells CAWSVPRGEQFF. The CDR3 DNA is TGTGCCTGGAGTGTACCCAGGGGTGAGCAGTTCTTC.

This clone was counted a single time. This sequence joins TRBV7-6 and TRBJ1-2; TRBD1 matches at 9 bases. The junction had 1 base not matched to a gene; V was cut back by 3 bases and J by 5 bases. Per the germline V gene, CDR1 is SGHVS and CDR2 is FNYEAQ. This CDR3 is built from 13 residues. CDR3 sequence: CASSLGQGYGYTF. The CDR3 coding sequence is TGTGCCAGCAGCTTGGGACAGGGTTATGGCTACACCTTC. The full variable domain, rest sourced from reference TRBV7-6 and TRBJ1-2, is GAGVSQSPRYKVTKRGQDVALRCDPISGHVSLYWYRQALGQGPEFLTYFNYEAQQDKSGLPNDRFSAERPEGSISTLTIQRTEQRDSAMYRCASSLGQGYGYTFGSGTRLTVV.

The chain joins TRBV6-1 to TRBJ2-1; D possibly corresponds to TRBD1 (6 bases). The CDR3 has 17 residues. CDR1 is MNHNS and CDR2 is SASEGT in the germline V gene. The V gene lost 4 bases and the J gene lost 2 bases, with 18 bases spanning the gap. The CDR3 reads CASSGRLGDKTYNEQFF. CDR3 nucleotides: TGTGCCAGCAGTGGAAGATTGGGGGACAAGACCTACAATGAGCAGTTCTTC.

The CDR3 DNA reads as TGTGCCAGCAGCCTAGGAGGGCGAGCGAACACTGAAGCTTTCTTT. Translation: CASSLGGRANTEAFF. The J gene is TRBJ1-1, the V gene TRBV25-1, with no clear D. Per the germline V gene, CDR1 is MGHDK and CDR2 is SYGVNS. Trimming removed 6 bases from V and 1 base from J, with 15 bases in between. The CDR3 runs to 15 residues. Full variable domain (missing parts from reference TRBV25-1 and TRBJ1-1): EADIYQTPRYLVIGTGKKITLECSQTMGHDKMYWYQQDPGMELHLIHYSYGVNSTEKGDLSSESTVSRIRTEHFPLTLESARPSHTSQYLCASSLGGRANTEAFFGQGTRLTVV.

This chain connects TRBV19 to TRBJ2-2, with D tentatively TRBD2 (5 bases). This CDR3 is 15 amino acids long. Germline V gene data show CDR1 as LNHDA and CDR2 as SQIVND (reference sequence). Trimming took 3 bases from V and 3 from J, leaving 11 bases between them. The chain's CDR3 is CASSMRDDYTGELFF. The CDR3 DNA reads TGTGCCAGTAGTATGAGGGATGATTACACCGGGGAGCTGTTTTTT.

The V call is TRBV2, the J call TRBJ1-5; D is perhaps TRBD1 (6 bases). Germline V CDR1 and CDR2: SNHLY, FYNNEI. The CDR3 length is 13 residues. V shed 6 bases and J shed 5 bases, with 11 bases lying between them. CDR3 nucleotides: TGTGCCAGCAGGGTGGGGGCCCATCAGCCCCAGCATTTT. It encodes CASRVGAHQPQHF.

The chain recombines TRBV6-5 with TRBJ1-3; 10 bases match TRBD1. The germline V gene has CDR1 MNHEY and CDR2 SVGAGI. This CDR3 has 15 amino acids. Germline trimming cut 6 bases from V and 2 bases from J; bases unmatched to any gene: 4. In DNA, the CDR3 is TGTGCCAGCAGACGGACAGGGGGTACTGGAAACACCATATATTTT. This gives the protein CASRRTGGTGNTIYF.

The chain has TRBV30 and TRBJ2-5; the match to TRBD1 covers 10 bases. With V trimmed by 2 bases and J by 4 bases, 7 bases remained unmatched. Germline V CDR1 and CDR2: GTSNPN, SVGIG (reference sequence). The CDR3 contains 15 residues. CDR3 region: CAWSPGQGIGETQYF. CDR3 coding DNA: TGTGCCTGGAGTCCGGGACAGGGGATTGGAGAGACCCAGTACTTC. The whole variable domain, filled in from reference TRBV30 and TRBJ2-5, reads SQTIHQWPATLVQPVGSPLSLECTVEGTSNPNLYWYRQAAGRGLQLLFYSVGIGQISSEVPQNLSASRPQDRQFILSSKKLLLSDSGFYLCAWSPGQGIGETQYFGPGTRLLVL.

This clone was observed a few times. The chain carries TRBV29-1 and TRBJ1-2, with 9 bases identical to TRBD1. The V and J ends lost 6 bases and 6 bases, in that order; junction bases with no gene match: 5. The CDR3 runs 12 residues. Looked up from germline, CDR1 is SQVTM and CDR2 is ANQGSEA. The CDR3 protein is CSVGRDRDGYTF. In nucleotides, the CDR3 is TGCAGCGTAGGCCGGGACAGGGATGGCTACACCTTC.

The V and J genes are TRBV19 and TRBJ2-5; weak D call: TRBD1 (5 bases). Germline V gives CDR1 LNHDA, CDR2 SQIVND (reference sequence). V dropped 5 bases and J dropped 1 base, with 8 bases sitting between them. The CDR3 has 13 residues. This CDR3 is CASSGDSQETQYF. The DNA for the CDR3 is TGTGCCAGTAGTGGAGACAGCCAAGAGACCCAGTACTTC. Based on the CDR3 plus reference TRBV19 and TRBJ2-5, the full variable domain is DGGITQSPKYLFRKEGQNVTLSCEQNLNHDAMYWYRQDPGQGLRLIYYSQIVNDFQKGDIAEGYSVSREKKESFPLTVTSAQKNPTAFYLCASSGDSQETQYFGPGTRLLVL.

The V gene is TRBV6-1, the J gene TRBJ2-7; D is undetermined. Per germline, CDR1 MNHNS and CDR2 SASEGT. Trimming stripped 0 bases from V and 6 bases from J, with 9 bases between. The CDR3 has 13 residues. This CDR3 reads CASSEAGRSEQYF. The CDR3 DNA sequence: TGTGCCAGCAGTGAAGCCGGTAGAAGCGAGCAGTACTTC.

V and J are TRBV21-1 and TRBJ2-7; TRBD1 is taken as the D call from the table, unchecked against the DNA. TRBV21-1 is termed a pseudogene. The CDR3 is 14 amino acids. As DNA, the CDR3 is TGTGCCAGCAGCAAAGGACAGTCCTCTTACGAGCAGTACGTC. It codes for CASSKGQSSYEQYV.